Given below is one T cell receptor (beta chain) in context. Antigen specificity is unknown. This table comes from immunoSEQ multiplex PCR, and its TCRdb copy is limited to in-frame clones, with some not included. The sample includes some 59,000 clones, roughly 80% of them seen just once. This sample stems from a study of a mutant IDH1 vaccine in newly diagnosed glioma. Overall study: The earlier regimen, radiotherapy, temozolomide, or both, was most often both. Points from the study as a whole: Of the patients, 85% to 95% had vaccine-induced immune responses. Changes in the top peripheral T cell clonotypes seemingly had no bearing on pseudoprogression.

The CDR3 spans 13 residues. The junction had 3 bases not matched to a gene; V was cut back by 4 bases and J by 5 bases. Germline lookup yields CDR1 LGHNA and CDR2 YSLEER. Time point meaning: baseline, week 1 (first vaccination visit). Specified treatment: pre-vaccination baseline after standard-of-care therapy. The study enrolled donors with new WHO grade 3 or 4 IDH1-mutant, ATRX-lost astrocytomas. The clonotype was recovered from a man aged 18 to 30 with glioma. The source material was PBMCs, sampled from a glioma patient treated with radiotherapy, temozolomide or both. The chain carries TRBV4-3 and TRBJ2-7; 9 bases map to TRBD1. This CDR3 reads CASSLGQGDEQYF. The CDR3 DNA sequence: TGCGCCAGCAGCCTGGGACAGGGAGACGAGCAGTACTTC.